The rows below give T cell receptor beta chains drawn from one sample of a study of HIV-infected patients and healthy controls. Each CDR3 protein gets one entry after TCRdb re-called the 5' RACE reads with MiXCR. Here the sample spans about 64,000 distinct CDR3 sequences, 15% to 20% being singletons. The sequencing sample was made of CD4+ T cells from blood. These receptors were collected from a human donor in good health. The CDR3 runs from the conserved cysteine through the conserved F or W. A D gene is named only where the DNA matches it firmly. The size entry is marked missing in some rows and otherwise reads once, few, many or a size class.

d_call	v_call	j_call	clone_size	cdr3_aa	cdr3_nt
-	TRBV29-1	TRBJ2-1	-	CSVKGLLSYNEQFF	TGCAGCGTGAAGGGGCTCCTCTCCTACAATGAGCAGTTCTTC
TRBD1	TRBV29-1	TRBJ1-1	many	CSVSGADRGAFF	TGCAGCGTATCGGGGGCTGACAGGGGGGCTTTCTTT
-	TRBV3-1	TRBJ1-2	-	CASSQDQTGYTF	TGTGCCAGCAGCCAAGATCAGACTGGCTACACCTTC
TRBD1	TRBV19	TRBJ1-3	few	CASTRTGGGNTIYF	TGTGCCAGTACCCGGACAGGCGGTGGAAACACCATATATTTT
TRBD2	TRBV5-1	TRBJ2-5	once	CASNLGLGETQYF	TGCGCCAGCAATCTGGGACTAGGAGAGACCCAGTACTTC
-	TRBV20-1	TRBJ1-2	-	CSAIQRQVSYGYTF	TGCAGTGCTATCCAGCGACAGGTTAGCTATGGCTACACCTTC
TRBD1	TRBV10-3	TRBJ1-5	many	CAISEGGTVGANQPQHF	TGTGCCATCAGTGAGGGGGGGACAGTGGGGGCTAATCAGCCCCAGCATTTT
TRBD1	TRBV19	TRBJ1-6	-	CASRTLIQGARSPLHF	TGTGCCAGTAGGACCCTAATCCAGGGGGCTCGTTCACCCCTCCACTTT
-	TRBV30	TRBJ1-2	many	CAWSVGRGIYGYTF	TGTGCCTGGAGTGTTGGCAGGGGTATCTATGGCTACACCTTC
TRBD1	TRBV6-1	TRBJ1-1	few	CASSGTGGYTEAFF	TGTGCCAGCAGCGGGACAGGGGGCTACACTGAAGCTTTCTTT
TRBD2	TRBV5-1	TRBJ2-3	few	CASSFASGGTDTQYF	TGCGCCAGCAGCTTCGCTAGCGGGGGGACAGATACGCAGTATTTT
-	TRBV5-6	TRBJ2-4	-	CASSFRSHGAKNIQYF	TGTGCCAGCAGCTTTCGGTCCCACGGGGCCAAAAACATTCAGTACTTC
TRBD1	TRBV18	TRBJ2-2	many	CASSSDRDANTGELFF	TGTGCCAGCTCTTCGGACAGGGACGCGAACACCGGGGAGCTGTTTTTT
-	TRBV6-1	TRBJ1-4	-	CACRRVVNEKLFF	TGTGCCTGCCGAAGGGTAGTTAATGAAAAACTGTTTTTT
TRBD2	TRBV12-3/TRBV12-4	TRBJ2-5	few	CASSLLAGWETQYF	TGTGCCAGCAGTCTACTAGCGGGCTGGGAGACCCAGTACTTC
TRBD1	TRBV7-2	TRBJ1-6	many	CASSGQGLGSPLHF	TGTGCCAGCAGCGGACAGGGACTCGGTTCACCCCTCCACTTT
-	TRBV6-2/TRBV6-3	TRBJ1-5	-	CAHGINQPQHF	TGTGCCCACGGGATCAATCAGCCCCAGCATTTT
-	TRBV7-7	TRBJ2-2	few	CASSSHSTGELFF	TGTGCTAGCAGCTCCCACTCCACCGGGGAGCTGTTTTTT
TRBD1	TRBV5-4	TRBJ2-5	-	CASSITGGKTQYF	TGTGCCAGCAGCATCACAGGGGGAAAGACCCAGTACTTC